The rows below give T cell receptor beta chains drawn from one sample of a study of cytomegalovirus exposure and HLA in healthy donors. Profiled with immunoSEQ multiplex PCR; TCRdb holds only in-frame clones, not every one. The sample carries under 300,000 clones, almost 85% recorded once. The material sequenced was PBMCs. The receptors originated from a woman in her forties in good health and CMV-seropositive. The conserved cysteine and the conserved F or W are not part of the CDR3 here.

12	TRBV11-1	ASSPGPGQGRQY
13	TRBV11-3	ASSPTGTYTDTQY
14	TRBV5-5	ASSLDAGHIVYEQY
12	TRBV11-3	ASSFQDINYGYT
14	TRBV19	ASARTGGTGANVLT
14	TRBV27	ASSPLTSGLTDTQY
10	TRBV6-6	ASSYGLGEQF
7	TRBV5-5	ASGVNTF
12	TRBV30	AWSFIGGSGEQY
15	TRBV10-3	AISESRVAQRNTEAF
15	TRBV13	ASSEPGVAGVSYEQY
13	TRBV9	ASSPTGGPSREQY
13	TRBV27	ASSRGLAGDYEQY
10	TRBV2	ASSVDRGEAF
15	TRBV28	ASSLFQGSGSNQPQH
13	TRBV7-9	ASSNGQLYGDEQY
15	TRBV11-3	ASSLDHKRENTGELF
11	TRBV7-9	ASSSDRGGGYT
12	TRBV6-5	ASNPLAGNQPQH
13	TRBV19	ASSPSTGTGGAQY
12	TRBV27	ASSLGLFSYEQY
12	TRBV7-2	ASSFAPGPRTQY
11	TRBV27	ASSSGGNQPQH
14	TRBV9	ASSVELARSPGELF
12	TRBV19	ASSFRGMNTEAF
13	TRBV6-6	ASSYSSGANSPLH
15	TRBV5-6	ASSLVPSGRASLEQY
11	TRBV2	ASVVEPTGELF
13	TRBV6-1	ASSGAGVGGETQY
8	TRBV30	AWGQWGYT
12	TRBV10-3	AITGTSGTGELF
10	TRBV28	ASTYSNQPQH